This T cell receptor beta chain was recovered during a study of post-analysis software for immune sequencing data. Study outcomes and limitations: Those with multiple sclerosis, the patient group, showed significantly lower normalized Chao1 diversity than controls.

This clonotype turned up a few times. Its cognate antigen is unknown. The TCR beta cDNA libraries carried unique molecular identifiers. Each sample of roughly 0.9 to 11 million input T cells yielded about 500,000 cDNA molecules, so each molecule approximated one T cell. TCRdb fed the PCR reads into MiXCR, producing one record per CDR3 protein. The profile shows hundreds of thousands of distinct CDR3 sequences, 25% to 30% of them singletons. The sequence came from a girl between 10 and 17 years old with multiple sclerosis. What was sequenced was blood.

This CDR3 is CASSGVNYTF. CDR3 DNA sequence: TGTGCCAGCAGCGGAGTAAACTACACCTTC. The chain uses TRBV9 and TRBJ1-2; D unresolved. This CDR3 region has 10 residues. Germline V gives CDR1 SGDLS, CDR2 YYNGEE. The V end was cut by 3 bases, the J end by 10 bases, with 7 bases between. The whole variable domain, remainder taken from reference TRBV9 and TRBJ1-2, is DSGVTQTPKHLITATGQRVTLRCSPRSGDLSVYWYQQSLDQGLQFLIQYYNGEERAKGNILERFSAQQFPDLHSELNLSSLELGDSALYFCASSGVNYTFGSGTRLTVV.